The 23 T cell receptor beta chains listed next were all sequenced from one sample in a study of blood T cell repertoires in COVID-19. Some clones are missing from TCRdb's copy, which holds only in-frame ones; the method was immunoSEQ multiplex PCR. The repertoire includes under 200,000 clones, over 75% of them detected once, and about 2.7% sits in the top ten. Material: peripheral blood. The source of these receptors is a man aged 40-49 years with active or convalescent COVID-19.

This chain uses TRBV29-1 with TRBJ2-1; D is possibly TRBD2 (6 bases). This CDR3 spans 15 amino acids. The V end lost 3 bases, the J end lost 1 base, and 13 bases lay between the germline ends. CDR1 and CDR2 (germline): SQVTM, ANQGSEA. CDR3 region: CSVELRGNSYNEQFF. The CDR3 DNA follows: TGCAGCGTTGAGCTCCGGGGGAATTCCTACAATGAGCAGTTCTTC.

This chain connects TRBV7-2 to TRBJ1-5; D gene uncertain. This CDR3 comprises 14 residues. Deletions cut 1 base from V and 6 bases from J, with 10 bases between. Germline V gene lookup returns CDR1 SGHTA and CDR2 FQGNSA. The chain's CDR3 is CASSLVALSQPQHF. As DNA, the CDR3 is TGTGCCAGCAGCTTAGTAGCACTGAGTCAGCCCCAGCATTTT.

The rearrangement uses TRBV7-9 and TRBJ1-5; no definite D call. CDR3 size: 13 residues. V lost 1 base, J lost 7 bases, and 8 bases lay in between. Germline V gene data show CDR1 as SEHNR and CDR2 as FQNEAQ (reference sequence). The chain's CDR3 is CASSLEGAQPQHF. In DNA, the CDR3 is TGTGCCAGCAGCTTAGAGGGAGCCCAGCCCCAGCATTTT.

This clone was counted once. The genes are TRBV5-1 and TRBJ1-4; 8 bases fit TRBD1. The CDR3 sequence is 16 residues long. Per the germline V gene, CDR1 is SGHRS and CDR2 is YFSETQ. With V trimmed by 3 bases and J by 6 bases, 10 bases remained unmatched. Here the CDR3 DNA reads TGCGCCAGCAGCTCGTGGTCGACAGGGGTGGATGAAAAACTGTTTTTT. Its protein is CASSSWSTGVDEKLFF. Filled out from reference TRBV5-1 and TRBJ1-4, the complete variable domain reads KAGVTQTPRYLIKTRGQQVTLSCSPISGHRSVSWYQQTPGQGLQFLFEYFSETQRNKGNFPGRFSGRQFSNSRSEMNVSTLELGDSALYLCASSSWSTGVDEKLFFGSGTQLSVL.

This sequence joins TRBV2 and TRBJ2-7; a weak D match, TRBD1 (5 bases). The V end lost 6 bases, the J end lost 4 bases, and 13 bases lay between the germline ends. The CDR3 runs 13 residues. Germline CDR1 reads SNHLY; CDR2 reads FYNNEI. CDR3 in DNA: TGTGCCAGCAGCGACAGACTGACTTACGAGCAGTACTTC. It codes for CASSDRLTYEQYF.

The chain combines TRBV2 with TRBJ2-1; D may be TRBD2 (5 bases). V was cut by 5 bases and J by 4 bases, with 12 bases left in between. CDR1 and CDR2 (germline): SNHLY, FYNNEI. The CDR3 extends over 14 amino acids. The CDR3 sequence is CASSPLREYNEQFF. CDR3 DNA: TGTGCCAGCAGTCCCTTGAGGGAGTACAATGAGCAGTTCTTC.

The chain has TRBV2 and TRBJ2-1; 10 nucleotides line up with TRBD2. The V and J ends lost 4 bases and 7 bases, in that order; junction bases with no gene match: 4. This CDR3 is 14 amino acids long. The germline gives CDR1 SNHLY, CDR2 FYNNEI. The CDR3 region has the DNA TGTGCCAGCAGTGGACTAGCGGGTAGGAATGAGCAGTTCTTC. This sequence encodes CASSGLAGRNEQFF.

In DNA form, the CDR3 reads TGTGCCAGCAGCTTAGTTTCCGACTACACAGATACGCAGTATTTT. It is translated as CASSLVSDYTDTQYF. V is TRBV11-1 and J is TRBJ2-3; D perhaps matches TRBD2 (5 bases). V gave up 1 base and J gave up 2 bases, with 10 bases separating them. This CDR3 is built from 15 residues. Germline CDR1 SGHAT, CDR2 FQDESV (reference sequence).

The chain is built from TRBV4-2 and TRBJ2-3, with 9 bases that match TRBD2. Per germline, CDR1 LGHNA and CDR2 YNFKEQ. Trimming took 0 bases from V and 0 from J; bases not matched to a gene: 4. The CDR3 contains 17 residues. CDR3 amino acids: CASSQEGGGASTDTQYF. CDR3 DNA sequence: TGTGCCAGCAGCCAAGAAGGCGGGGGGGCAAGCACAGATACGCAGTATTTT.

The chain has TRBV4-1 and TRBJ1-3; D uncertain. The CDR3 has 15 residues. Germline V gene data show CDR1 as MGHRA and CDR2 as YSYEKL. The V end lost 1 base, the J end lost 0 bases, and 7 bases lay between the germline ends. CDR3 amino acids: CASSQAPSSGNTIYF. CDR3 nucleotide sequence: TGCGCCAGCAGCCAAGCCCCGAGCTCTGGAAACACCATATATTTT.

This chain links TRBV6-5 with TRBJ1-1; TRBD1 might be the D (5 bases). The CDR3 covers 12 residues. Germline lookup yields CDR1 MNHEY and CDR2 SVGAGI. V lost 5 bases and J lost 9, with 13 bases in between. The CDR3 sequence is CASSQPPGKAFF. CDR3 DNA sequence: TGTGCCAGCAGTCAGCCCCCAGGGAAAGCTTTCTTT.

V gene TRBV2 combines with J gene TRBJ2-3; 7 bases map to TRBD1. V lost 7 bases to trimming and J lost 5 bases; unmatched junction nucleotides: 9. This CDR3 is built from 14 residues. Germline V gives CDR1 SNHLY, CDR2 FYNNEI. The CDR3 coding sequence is TGTGCCAGCACCCGTGACAGGGAGATAGATACGCAGTATTTT. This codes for CASTRDREIDTQYF. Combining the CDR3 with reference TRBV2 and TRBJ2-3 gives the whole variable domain EPEVTQTPSHQVTQMGQEVILRCVPISNHLYFYWYRQILGQKVEFLVSFYNNEISEKSEIFDDQFSVERPDGSNFTLKIRSTKLEDSAMYFCASTRDREIDTQYFGPGTRLTVL.

In DNA, the CDR3 is TGCGCCAGCAGCCGCGACACTAGCGGATTCAACTACAATGAGCAGTTCTTC. Translating gives CASSRDTSGFNYNEQFF. This sequence joins TRBV5-1 and TRBJ2-1; 8 positions match TRBD2. Germline values: CDR1 SGHRS, CDR2 YFSETQ. Trimming at V came to 4 bases and at J to 3 bases, leaving 12 bases not matched to a gene. This CDR3 region has 17 residues. Full variable domain (outside the CDR3, taken from reference TRBV5-1 and TRBJ2-1): KAGVTQTPRYLIKTRGQQVTLSCSPISGHRSVSWYQQTPGQGLQFLFEYFSETQRNKGNFPGRFSGRQFSNSRSEMNVSTLELGDSALYLCASSRDTSGFNYNEQFFGPGTRLTVL.

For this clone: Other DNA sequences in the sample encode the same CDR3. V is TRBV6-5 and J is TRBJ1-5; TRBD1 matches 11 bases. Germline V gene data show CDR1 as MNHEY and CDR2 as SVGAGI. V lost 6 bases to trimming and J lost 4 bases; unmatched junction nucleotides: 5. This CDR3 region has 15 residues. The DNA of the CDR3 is TGTGCCAGCAGAACCGGGACAGGGGGTAATCAGCCCCAGCATTTT. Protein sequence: CASRTGTGGNQPQHF.

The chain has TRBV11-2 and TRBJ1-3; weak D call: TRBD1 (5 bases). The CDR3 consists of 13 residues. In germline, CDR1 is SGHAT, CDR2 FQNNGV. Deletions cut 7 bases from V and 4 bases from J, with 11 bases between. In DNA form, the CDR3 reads TGTGCCAGCAACGGACATTGGGGAAACACCATATATTTT. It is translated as CASNGHWGNTIYF. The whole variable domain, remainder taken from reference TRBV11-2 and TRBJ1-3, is EAGVAQSPRYKIIEKRQSVAFWCNPISGHATLYWYQQILGQGPKLLIQFQNNGVVDDSQLPKDRFSAERLKGVDSTLKIQPAKLEDSAVYLCASNGHWGNTIYFGEGSWLTVV.

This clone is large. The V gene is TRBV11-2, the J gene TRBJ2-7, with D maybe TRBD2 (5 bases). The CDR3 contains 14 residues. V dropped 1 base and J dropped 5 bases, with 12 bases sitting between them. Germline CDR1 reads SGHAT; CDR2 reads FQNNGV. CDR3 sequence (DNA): TGTGCCAGCAGCTTAGGTAGAGGGAAGAACGAGCAGTACTTC. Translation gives CASSLGRGKNEQYF. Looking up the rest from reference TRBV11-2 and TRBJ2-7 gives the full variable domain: EAGVAQSPRYKIIEKRQSVAFWCNPISGHATLYWYQQILGQGPKLLIQFQNNGVVDDSQLPKDRFSAERLKGVDSTLKIQPAKLEDSAVYLCASSLGRGKNEQYFGPGTRLTVT.

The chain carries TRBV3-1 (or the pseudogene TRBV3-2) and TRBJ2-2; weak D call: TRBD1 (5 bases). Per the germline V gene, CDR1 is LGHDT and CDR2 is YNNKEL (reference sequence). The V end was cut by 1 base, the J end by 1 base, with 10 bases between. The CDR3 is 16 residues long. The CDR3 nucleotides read TGTGCCAGCAGCCAAGGTCGACAGATGAACACCGGGGAGCTGTTTTTT. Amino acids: CASSQGRQMNTGELFF.

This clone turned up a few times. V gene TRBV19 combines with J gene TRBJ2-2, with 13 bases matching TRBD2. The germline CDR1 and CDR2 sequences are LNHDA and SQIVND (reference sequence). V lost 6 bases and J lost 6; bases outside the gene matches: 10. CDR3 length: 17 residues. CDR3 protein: CASRSPFTSGGAGELFF. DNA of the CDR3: TGTGCCAGTAGATCCCCTTTTACTAGCGGGGGGGCCGGGGAGCTGTTTTTT.

CDR3: CASSNNRVAYEQYF. CDR3 DNA sequence: TGTGCCAGCTCTAACAACAGGGTAGCCTACGAGCAGTACTTC. The chain recombines TRBV18 with TRBJ2-7, with TRBD1 as a possible D gene (6 bases). This CDR3 spans 14 amino acids. Trimming stripped 6 bases from V and 2 bases from J, with 14 bases between. Germline CDR1 reads KGHSH; CDR2 reads LQKENI.

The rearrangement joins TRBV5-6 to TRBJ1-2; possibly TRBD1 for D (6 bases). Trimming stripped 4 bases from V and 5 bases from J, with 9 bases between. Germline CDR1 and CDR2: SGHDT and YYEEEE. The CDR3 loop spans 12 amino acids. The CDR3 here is CASSIQGYGYTF. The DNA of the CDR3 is TGTGCCAGCAGCATACAGGGTTATGGCTACACCTTC.

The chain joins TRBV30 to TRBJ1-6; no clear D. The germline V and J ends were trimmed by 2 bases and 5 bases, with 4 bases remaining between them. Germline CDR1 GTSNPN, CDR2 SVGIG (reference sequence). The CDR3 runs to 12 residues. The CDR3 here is CAWSLNNSPLHF. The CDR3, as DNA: TGTGCCTGGAGTTTAAATAATTCACCCCTCCACTTT. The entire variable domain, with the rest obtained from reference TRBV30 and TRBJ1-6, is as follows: SQTIHQWPATLVQPVGSPLSLECTVEGTSNPNLYWYRQAAGRGLQLLFYSVGIGQISSEVPQNLSASRPQDRQFILSSKKLLLSDSGFYLCAWSLNNSPLHFGNGTRLTVT.

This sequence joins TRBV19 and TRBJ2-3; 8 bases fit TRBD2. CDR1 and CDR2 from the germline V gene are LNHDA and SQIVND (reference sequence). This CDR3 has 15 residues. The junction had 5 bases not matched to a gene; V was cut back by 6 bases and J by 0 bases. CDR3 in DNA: TGTGCCAGTAGCACCGGGGGGGGAAGCACAGATACGCAGTATTTT. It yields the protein CASSTGGGSTDTQYF.

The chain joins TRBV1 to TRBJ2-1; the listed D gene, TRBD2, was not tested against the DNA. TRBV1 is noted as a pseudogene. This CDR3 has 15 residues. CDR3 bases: TGCACCAGCAGCCAAGAAATGATAGCGGGGAATGAGCAGTTCTTC. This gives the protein CTSSQEMIAGNEQFF.